This entry concerns a single T cell receptor (beta chain). Its antigen is undetermined. The source of the sample is a study of T cell responses to AZD1222 COVID-19 vaccine. Background on the study: The analysis combined second doses at about 4 or about 12 weeks.

TCRdb keeps only in-frame clones here, not all; method: immunoSEQ multiplex PCR. Among approximately 150,000 clones, around nine tenths were seen once, and the ten largest hold 2.6%. Trimming removed 3 bases from V and 7 bases from J; junction bases left unmatched: 6. CDR3 length: 14 amino acids. The germline gives CDR1 SEHNR, CDR2 FQNEAQ (reference sequence). The study, taken as a whole, reports: Females outnumbered males among donors, who were mostly white British; clonal diversity was possibly underestimated. Just a handful of AZD1222 recipients tested seropositive at baseline. As reported, nearly half of all spike-specific TCRs target variant regions that are unmutated.

The genes are TRBV7-9 and TRBJ1-1, with 9 bases fitting TRBD1. Sequencing was performed on peripheral blood, taken on day 0 of AZD1222 vaccination. The receptor's source is an adult in good health. The CDR3 sequence: CASSFKDRGREAFF. The CDR3 nucleotides are TGTGCCAGCAGCTTTAAGGACAGGGGCCGTGAAGCTTTCTTT.